The 30 T cell receptor beta chains below all came from one sample that was sequenced in a study of blood T cell repertoires in COVID-19. Method: immunoSEQ multiplex PCR; TCRdb's copy keeps in-frame clones and lacks some. The data contain about 300,000 clones, approximately 88% of them singletons. The sample was peripheral blood. These receptors all stem from a human donor with COVID-19, enrolled during active disease. The donor label of this sample is uncertain.

The V gene is TRBV5-6, the J gene TRBJ2-1; D may be TRBD2 (6 bases). CDR3 length: 19 amino acids. Per germline, CDR1 SGHDT and CDR2 YYEEEE. The V and J ends lost 2 bases and 4 bases respectively, with 25 bases between them. CDR3 nucleotides: TGTGCCAGCAGCTTCGCCTCCAGCTGGCGTAGCGGAGAGTACAATGAGCAGTTCTTC. Amino acids: CASSFASSWRSGEYNEQFF.

This CDR3 reads CASGREAGAFGEQFF. DNA of the CDR3: TGTGCCAGCGGCCGGGAGGCAGGGGCTTTTGGAGAGCAGTTCTTC. This sequence joins TRBV27 and TRBJ2-1; TRBD2 is a possible D gene (7 bases). CDR1 MNHEY and CDR2 SMNVEV come from the germline V gene (reference sequence). V was clipped by 8 bases and J by 10 bases, with 24 bases between them. This CDR3 has 15 amino acids.

This sequence joins TRBV3-1 (or the pseudogene TRBV3-2) and TRBJ1-1, with D unresolved. In germline, CDR1 is LGHDT, CDR2 YNNKEL (reference sequence). V dropped 1 base and J dropped 6 bases, with 9 bases sitting between them. The CDR3 sequence is 13 residues long. The CDR3 reads CASSQVRGAEAFF. CDR3 sequence (DNA): TGTGCCAGCAGCCAAGTCCGGGGAGCTGAAGCTTTCTTT.

The V gene is TRBV5-1, the J gene TRBJ1-1; D unclear. The CDR3 totals 17 residues. Trimming took off 0 bases at V and 0 bases at J, with 15 bases between the two ends. CDR1 and CDR2 from the germline V gene are SGHRS and YFSETQ. The CDR3 reads CASSLDLQRDLNTEAFF. The CDR3 DNA follows: TGCGCCAGCAGCTTGGATTTGCAGCGTGACCTGAACACTGAAGCTTTCTTT.

The chain carries TRBV29-1 and TRBJ2-3, with D possibly being TRBD2 (5 bases). This CDR3 contains 14 residues. Germline CDR1 reads SQVTM; CDR2 reads ANQGSEA. Here the CDR3 DNA reads TGCACCCACGCCCTGCCAGCGGGCACAGATACGCAGTATTTT. Translation: CTHALPAGTDTQYF.

The CDR3: CASSLRLGGEAFF. The CDR3 DNA reads TGTGCCAGCAGCTTAAGGTTAGGGGGTGAAGCTTTCTTT. The chain has TRBV7-3 and TRBJ1-1, with D perhaps TRBD1 (6 bases). CDR1 and CDR2 (germline): SGHTA, FQGTGA. The CDR3 has 13 amino acids. V was pared by 1 base and J by 7 bases, with 10 bases between.

V usage is TRBV10-3 and J usage is TRBJ2-2, with 10 bases identical to TRBD1. Trimming removed 6 bases from V and 3 bases from J; junction bases left unmatched: 7. Germline V lookup: CDR1 ENHRY, CDR2 SYGVKD. This CDR3 region has 16 residues. Here the CDR3 DNA reads TGTGCCATCAGCGCCCAGGACAGGGGGGACACCGGGGAGCTGTTTTTT. Its protein product is CAISAQDRGDTGELFF.

The chain is built from TRBV18 and TRBJ1-2, with 8 bases aligning to TRBD1. V trimming: 3 bases; J trimming: 2 bases; junction bases outside the gene matches: 5. CDR3 length equals 15 residues. Germline CDR1 reads KGHSH; CDR2 reads LQKENI. This CDR3 is CASSPRTGSNYGYTF. The CDR3 nucleotides read TGTGCCAGCTCACCGCGGACAGGGTCCAACTATGGCTACACCTTC.

The chain has TRBV28 and TRBJ1-1; D uncertain. Trimming pared 6 bases from V and 6 bases from J, leaving 11 bases between. The CDR3 is 12 residues long. From germline, CDR1 is MDHEN and CDR2 SYDVKM. CDR3: CASSPTDPEAFF. The CDR3 DNA sequence: TGTGCCAGCAGCCCGACTGACCCTGAAGCTTTCTTT.

The rearrangement links TRBV25-1 to TRBJ1-6; no clear D. CDR3 length: 13 amino acids. From germline, CDR1 is MGHDK and CDR2 SYGVNS. Trimming took off 1 base at V and 8 bases at J, with 6 bases between the two ends. CDR3 coding DNA: TGTGCCAGCAGTGAATCCCCAGATTCACCCCTCCACTTT. This codes for CASSESPDSPLHF.

This rearrangement joins TRBV6-6 to TRBJ2-1, with no clear D. The CDR3 is 16 residues long. Germline V CDR1 and CDR2: MNHNY, SVGAGI (reference sequence). Trimming left V 5 bases short and J 1 base short, with 15 bases between. CDR3 DNA sequence: TGTGCCAGCAGTCCTCCCCCGTCCGGGTCCTACAATGAGCAGTTCTTC. It codes for CASSPPPSGSYNEQFF.

This chain joins TRBV29-1 and TRBJ2-7; D is possibly TRBD2 (6 bases). Germline CDR1 is SQVTM and CDR2 is ANQGSEA. The CDR3 loop spans 10 amino acids. Trimming stripped 7 bases from V and 6 bases from J, with 10 bases between. The CDR3 region has the DNA TGCAGCGCTGGGACTTTCGAGCAGTACTTC. It codes for CSAGTFEQYF.

V gene TRBV28 combines with J gene TRBJ1-2; D is ambiguous. V lost 6 bases and J 9 bases, leaving 17 bases between the germline ends. Germline CDR1 and CDR2: MDHEN and SYDVKM. The CDR3 totals 13 residues. CDR3 nucleotides: TGTGCCAGCAGAGTATCTTCCGAGGGAAGCTACACCTTC. This sequence encodes CASRVSSEGSYTF.

The rearrangement uses TRBV10-1 and TRBJ2-7; tentative D call: TRBD2 (6 bases). CDR1 and CDR2 from the germline V gene are WNHNN and SYGVQD (reference sequence). This CDR3 contains 15 residues. The V and J ends lost 0 bases and 10 bases respectively, with 19 bases between them. The CDR3 region is CASSESSGAVSGQYF. The CDR3 DNA sequence: TGCGCCAGCAGTGAGTCGTCGGGAGCGGTAAGCGGCCAGTACTTC.

The chain carries TRBV12-3 or TRBV12-4 and TRBJ2-7; TRBD1 is a possible D gene (6 bases). Trimming cost V 9 bases and J 5 bases, with 17 bases left between them. The CDR3 runs to 13 residues. The CDR3 is CASASLQGHEQYF. The CDR3 DNA is TGTGCCAGTGCATCTTTACAGGGTCACGAGCAGTACTTC.

This clone came up many times. The genes are TRBV7-3 and TRBJ2-7; D may be TRBD1 (6 bases). CDR1 SGHTA and CDR2 FQGTGA come from the germline V gene. The V end was cut by 5 bases, the J end by 5 bases, with 22 bases between. CDR3 length equals 16 residues. CDR3 sequence (DNA): TGTGCCAGCAGCCTAAGCACGGGACAACCACCGCACGAGCAGTACTTC. The encoded protein is CASSLSTGQPPHEQYF.

The CDR3 region is CASRSGTGGDEQYF. In DNA form, the CDR3 reads TGTGCCAGCAGATCCGGGACAGGGGGGGACGAGCAGTACTTC. The chain carries TRBV7-8 and TRBJ2-7; 11 nucleotides match TRBD1. The CDR3 sequence is 14 residues long. Looked up from germline, CDR1 is SGHVS and CDR2 is FQNEAQ. V lost 6 bases to trimming and J lost 5 bases; unmatched junction nucleotides: 6.

This clone has only one observation. This sequence joins TRBV29-1 and TRBJ2-1, with 7 bases lining up with TRBD1. V dropped 3 bases and J dropped 2; count of bases not matched to a gene: 4. Germline CDR1 reads SQVTM; CDR2 reads ANQGSEA. The CDR3 totals 14 residues. In DNA form, the CDR3 reads TGCAGCGTTGACCGTGACAGGGCCTACAATGAGCAGTTCTTC. Encoded protein: CSVDRDRAYNEQFF.

V and J are TRBV4-3 and TRBJ2-4; tentative D call: TRBD2 (6 bases). V lost 0 bases and J 1 base, leaving 19 bases between the germline ends. Germline values: CDR1 LGHNA, CDR2 YSLEER. The CDR3 contains 19 residues. Written as DNA, the CDR3 is TGCGCCAGCAGCCAAGAGAGGCTAGCGTCTTTGGGGGCCAAAAACATTCAGTACTTC. The encoded protein is CASSQERLASLGAKNIQYF.

J is TRBJ1-1 and V is TRBV29-1; TRBD1 aligns across 7 bases. The CDR3 has 14 amino acids. Trimming took 0 bases from V and 4 from J; bases not matched to a gene: 5. Germline assignment: CDR1 SQVTM and CDR2 ANQGSEA. Here the CDR3 reads CSVEETGLTTEAFF. DNA for the CDR3: TGCAGCGTTGAAGAGACAGGGTTGACCACTGAAGCTTTCTTT. The variable domain in full, completed from reference TRBV29-1 and TRBJ1-1, reads SAVISQKPSRDICQRGTSLTIQCQVDSQVTMMFWYRQQPGQSLTLIATANQGSEATYESGFVIDKFPISRPNLTFSTLTVSNMSPEDSSIYLCSVEETGLTTEAFFGQGTRLTVV.

This chain connects TRBV11-2 to TRBJ2-3, with 8 nucleotides matching TRBD2. CDR1 is SGHAT, CDR2 FQNNGV, per germline. J lost 9 bases, V lost 3 bases, and 11 bases had no gene match. CDR3 length: 15 residues. CDR3 residues: CASSLSSGGRPTQYF. DNA of the CDR3: TGTGCCAGCAGCTTGAGTTCTGGCGGGAGGCCGACGCAGTATTTT.

The J gene is TRBJ2-7, the V gene TRBV2, with 11 positions matching TRBD1. Unmatched junction bases numbered 11, after V lost 6 bases and J lost 10 bases. Per the germline V gene, CDR1 is SNHLY and CDR2 is FYNNEI. The CDR3 covers 14 residues. CDR3 DNA sequence: TGTGCCAGCAGGAACCCGGGACAGGGGGTTAGACAGTACTTC. Residues: CASRNPGQGVRQYF.

The rearrangement joins TRBV6-1 to TRBJ2-1; 12 bases fit TRBD2. Germline trimming cut 1 base from V and 8 bases from J; bases unmatched to any gene: 0. The length of the CDR3 is 14 residues. In germline, CDR1 is MNHNS, CDR2 SASEGT. This CDR3 is CASSEGLAGDEQFF. CDR3 in DNA: TGTGCCAGCAGTGAAGGACTAGCGGGAGATGAGCAGTTCTTC.

The chain employs TRBV19 and TRBJ2-1; 9 bases are a match to TRBD2. Germline-derived CDR1 and CDR2 are LNHDA and SQIVND (reference sequence). The length of the CDR3 is 15 residues. The trim removed 1 base at V and 8 bases at J, leaving 6 bases unmatched. The CDR3 here is CASSIGSGRVHEQFF. The CDR3 DNA reads TGTGCCAGTAGTATAGGTAGCGGGAGAGTCCATGAGCAGTTCTTC.

This chain connects TRBV19 to TRBJ1-1, with 10 bases that match TRBD1. The length of the CDR3 is 13 residues. Germline loops: CDR1 LNHDA, CDR2 SQIVND (reference sequence). Trimming took 10 bases from V and 7 from J; bases not matched to a gene: 9. The CDR3 region has the DNA TGTGCCATCCAGGGACAGGGGAAAGTTGAAGCTTTCTTT. It encodes CAIQGQGKVEAFF.

This chain joins TRBV4-3 and TRBJ1-3; D call uncertain. The CDR3 totals 15 residues. The germline gives CDR1 LGHNA, CDR2 YSLEER. With 1 base removed from V and 7 bases from J, the gap between germline ends came to 14 bases. CDR3 sequence (DNA): TGCGCCAGCAGCCAAGTTCGGTCACCGGGGAACACCATATATTTT. It translates to CASSQVRSPGNTIYF.

This clone was counted a single time. This chain joins TRBV5-6 and TRBJ1-5; 8 nucleotides line up with TRBD1. The CDR3 is made up of 14 amino acids. With V trimmed by 5 bases and J by 7 bases, 8 bases remained unmatched. The germline V gene encodes CDR1 SGHDT and CDR2 YYEEEE. For the CDR3, the DNA is TGTGCCAGCAGTTGGAACAGGGGGGTCCAGCCCCAGCATTTT. It translates to CASSWNRGVQPQHF.

The V and J genes are TRBV28 and TRBJ1-1; 11 bases fit TRBD1. The germline gives CDR1 MDHEN, CDR2 SYDVKM. The length of the CDR3 is 13 residues. V gave up 7 bases and J gave up 6 bases; unmatched junction bases: 4. The DNA for the CDR3 is TGTGCCAGCATCCGGGACAGGGGGTCTGAAGCTTTCTTT. Protein: CASIRDRGSEAFF.

The chain recombines TRBV30 with TRBJ2-7; 7 nucleotides line up with TRBD2. Unmatched junction bases numbered 5, after V lost 7 bases and J lost 5 bases. Germline CDR1 reads GTSNPN; CDR2 reads SVGIG (reference sequence). The CDR3 runs to 11 residues. CDR3 amino acids: CASGTSDEQYF. The CDR3 DNA sequence: TGTGCCTCGGGTACTAGCGACGAGCAGTACTTC.

Concerning this clone itself: This same CDR3 is encoded by further DNA sequences in the sample. The chain combines TRBV30 with TRBJ2-5; no reliable D call. The V end lost 0 bases, the J end lost 5 bases, and 4 bases lay between the germline ends. In germline, CDR1 is GTSNPN, CDR2 SVGIG (reference sequence). This CDR3 contains 11 residues. CDR3 in DNA: TGTGCCTGGAGTGTGAGGGAGACCCAGTACTTC. It is translated as CAWSVRETQYF.